Below, 15 T cell receptor beta chains from the same sample are listed, as sequenced in a study of shared clonotypes between healthy human individuals. Assay: immunoSEQ multiplex PCR; the TCRdb copy retains only in-frame clones and omits some. Altogether 300,000 or so clones are present, approximately 79% being singletons, with the ten largest covering 10%. The sequenced sample consisted of memory CD4+ T cells sorted from blood. The sample's subset: CD45RA-negative fraction. The receptors come from a man aged 25-45 years in good health.

The chain combines TRBV7-2 with TRBJ2-1, with TRBD2 identical over 14 bases. With 4 bases clipped from V and 8 bases from J, the junction kept 16 bases outside the gene matches. CDR1 and CDR2 from the germline V gene are SGHTA and FQGNSA. The CDR3 extends over 19 amino acids. CDR3 sequence reads: CASSSKARLAGGPIYEQFF. The CDR3 bases are TGTGCCAGCAGCTCCAAAGCCCGACTAGCGGGAGGGCCGATATATGAGCAGTTCTTC.

The gene calls are TRBV18 and TRBJ1-1, with 8 bases identical to TRBD1. J was trimmed by 6 bases and V by 6 bases; bases with no gene match: 12. CDR3 length: 15 amino acids. Per germline, CDR1 KGHSH and CDR2 LQKENI. CDR3 DNA: TGTGCCAGCTCCTTAAACTCCAGGGGGCTAGCTGAAGCTTTCTTT. Its protein product is CASSLNSRGLAEAFF.

In its sample, this clone was seen once. The genes are TRBV11-2 and TRBJ2-2; TRBD2 matches 7 bases. The V and J ends lost 4 bases and 6 bases, in that order; junction bases with no gene match: 5. Germline lookup yields CDR1 SGHAT and CDR2 FQNNGV. This CDR3 spans 14 amino acids. CDR3 sequence (DNA): TGTGCCAGCAGCTCGACAGCGGGGTCCGGGGAGCTGTTTTTT. It specifies CASSSTAGSGELFF.

The chain links TRBV6-6 to TRBJ1-1, with 11 bases that match TRBD1. The CDR3 loop spans 14 amino acids. V trimming: 6 bases; J trimming: 6 bases; junction bases outside the gene matches: 6. Germline CDR1 MNHNY, CDR2 SVGAGI (reference sequence). CDR3 sequence reads: CASRDRGLSSEAFF. The CDR3 DNA follows: TGTGCCAGCAGGGACAGGGGGCTCAGCTCTGAAGCTTTCTTT.

A few counts support this clone. The chain links TRBV7-2 to TRBJ2-2, with D perhaps TRBD1 (6 bases). Germline CDR1 reads SGHTA; CDR2 reads FQGNSA. The germline V and J ends were trimmed by 11 bases and 2 bases, with 18 bases remaining between them. The CDR3 covers 15 residues. The CDR3 loop is CAREGTGTNTGELFF. The CDR3 DNA reads as TGTGCCCGTGAGGGAACAGGGACCAACACCGGGGAGCTGTTTTTT.

Concerning this clone itself: This same CDR3 is encoded by further DNA sequences in the sample. This chain links TRBV27 with TRBJ2-3; D perhaps matches TRBD1 (6 bases). The CDR3 covers 14 residues. The V and J ends lost 3 bases and 1 base respectively, with 8 bases between them. Germline V lookup: CDR1 MNHEY, CDR2 SMNVEV (reference sequence). The CDR3 bases are TGTGCCAGCAGTTTGGGACAAGGCACAGATACGCAGTATTTT. Its protein product is CASSLGQGTDTQYF.

This sequence joins TRBV7-3 and TRBJ1-1, with D hard to call. The CDR3 totals 12 residues. V dropped 5 bases and J dropped 2 bases, with 6 bases sitting between them. From germline, CDR1 is SGHTA and CDR2 FQGTGA. CDR3 residues: CASSESNTEAFF. CDR3 DNA: TGTGCCAGCAGCGAATCAAACACTGAAGCTTTCTTT.

Many counts were recorded for this clone. The chain is built from TRBV27 and TRBJ2-1, with 12 bases that match TRBD2. Germline V gene lookup returns CDR1 MNHEY and CDR2 SMNVEV (reference sequence). V gave up 0 bases and J gave up 9 bases; unmatched junction bases: 12. The CDR3 is 18 amino acids. This chain's CDR3 is CASSLSPPLAGGSIEQFF. The CDR3 DNA reads TGTGCCAGCAGTTTATCTCCCCCACTAGCGGGAGGAAGCATTGAGCAGTTCTTC.

The chain combines TRBV5-1 with TRBJ2-6; D is undetermined. The CDR3 has 14 residues. Trimming pared 2 bases from V and 4 bases from J, leaving 7 bases between. Germline CDR1 is SGHRS and CDR2 is YFSETQ. The CDR3 DNA is TGCGCCAGCAGCTTCAGAAGCGGGGCCAACGTCCTGACTTTC. Its protein is CASSFRSGANVLTF.

The V and J genes are TRBV28 and TRBJ2-7; D possibly corresponds to TRBD1 (5 bases). Trimming took 7 bases from V and 2 from J, leaving 15 bases between them. Germline CDR1 is MDHEN and CDR2 is SYDVKM. The CDR3 extends over 14 amino acids. The CDR3 sequence: CASIGAGKAYEQYF. The CDR3, as DNA: TGTGCCAGCATAGGGGCAGGGAAGGCCTACGAGCAGTACTTC.

The chain employs TRBV28 and TRBJ1-5; 8 bases align to TRBD1. The CDR3 contains 12 residues. V lost 7 bases and J lost 6; bases outside the gene matches: 2. The V gene's germline CDR1 is MDHEN and CDR2 SYDVKM. The CDR3 here is CASTGGLQPQHF. The CDR3 DNA reads as TGTGCCAGCACAGGGGGCCTTCAGCCCCAGCATTTT.

V usage is TRBV18 and J usage is TRBJ2-5; D is possibly TRBD2 (5 bases). V lost 4 bases and J lost 3, with 9 bases in between. Germline loops: CDR1 KGHSH, CDR2 LQKENI. The CDR3 totals 13 residues. The CDR3 region is CASSRNGEETQYF. The CDR3 nucleotides read TGTGCCAGCTCACGGAACGGGGAAGAGACCCAGTACTTC.

The chain recombines TRBV11-2 with TRBJ2-7, with D uncertain. The CDR3 sequence is 12 residues long. Looked up from germline, CDR1 is SGHAT and CDR2 is FQNNGV. The ends were cut back, 3 bases at V and 3 bases at J, with 6 bases in the middle. CDR3 nucleotide sequence: TGTGCCAGCAGCTTTGTGAACTACGAGCAGTACTTC. It encodes CASSFVNYEQYF.

The V gene is TRBV7-2, the J gene TRBJ2-1, with D unclear. Germline V gene sequence: CDR1 SGHTA, CDR2 FQGNSA. V lost 4 bases and J lost 0, with 10 bases in between. The CDR3 sequence is 15 residues long. CDR3 nucleotides: TGTGCCAGCAGCTCACCTTTGGTCTCCTACAATGAGCAGTTCTTC. Its protein product is CASSSPLVSYNEQFF.

V and J are TRBV6-6 and TRBJ1-5; TRBD1 matches 10 bases. CDR3 length equals 14 residues. Germline V gene data show CDR1 as MNHNY and CDR2 as SVGAGI (reference sequence). The V gene end was trimmed by 7 bases and the J gene end by 6 bases; junction bases not matched to a gene: 6. CDR3 DNA sequence: TGTGCCAGCAAAATGGGACAGGGGAGTCAGCCCCAGCATTTT. It encodes CASKMGQGSQPQHF.